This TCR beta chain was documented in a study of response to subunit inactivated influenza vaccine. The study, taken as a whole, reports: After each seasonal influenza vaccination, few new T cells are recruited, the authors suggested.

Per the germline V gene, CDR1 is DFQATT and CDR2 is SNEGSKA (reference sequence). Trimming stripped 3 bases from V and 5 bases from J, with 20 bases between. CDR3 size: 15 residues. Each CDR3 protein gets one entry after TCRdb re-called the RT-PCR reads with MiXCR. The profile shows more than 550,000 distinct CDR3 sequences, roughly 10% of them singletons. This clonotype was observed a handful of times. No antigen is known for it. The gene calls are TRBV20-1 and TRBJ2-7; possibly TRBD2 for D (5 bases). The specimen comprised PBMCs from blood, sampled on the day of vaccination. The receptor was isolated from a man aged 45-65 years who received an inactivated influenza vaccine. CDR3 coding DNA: TGCAGTGCTAGGAGCCCAGAGGGAACTTTCAACGAGCAGTACTTC. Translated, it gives CSARSPEGTFNEQYF.